Below, one T cell receptor (beta chain) is given with its context. This clonotype appeared a few times. Its antigen is not yet known. No much larger clone is present one base from it, and per-base qualities are unavailable. The record originates from a study of glioma-infiltrating T cells (dated by TCRdb to about 2016). About the full investigation: TCR alpha- and beta-chain repertoires were sequenced from glioma tissue, non-neoplastic brain tissue and matched peripheral blood mononuclear cells. To gauge divergence between tissue and blood T-cell populations, every tissue-infiltrating repertoire was compared against the peripheral blood repertoire from the same patient. Three low-grade glioma patients, about 8 primary glioblastoma patients, and three non-glioma patients who contributed non-neoplastic brain tissue made up the paired cohort.

The CDR3 holds 17 amino acids from the cysteine to the phenylalanine. CDR3 DNA is the only sequence kept; it has 51 bases, read in frame from the first base. After removal of 6 bases from V and 1 base from J, the junction retains 8 bases not matched to a gene. CDR1 SQVTM and CDR2 ANQGSEA are derived from the germline V gene. The iRepertoire nested amplicon-rescue multiplex PCR (arm-PCR) platform was used to amplify TCR alpha and beta CDR3 regions from RNA. The input for one-step reverse transcription and amplification was roughly 90-450 ng of tissue mRNA or PBMC total RNA. Following bead purification, Illumina adapters were added through a secondary multiplex PCR, and the libraries were then gel-purified between 200 and 400 bp. Internal 6-nucleotide barcodes were carried by the libraries and were used for demultiplexing. Sequencing of the libraries was done on an Illumina MiSeq using 2x220 or 2x250 nucleotide paired-end reads. As for how the authors treated the data: Paired reads were merged using FLASH 1.2.11 and were aligned to the GRCh37 human genome using BWA-MEM, after which TRA and TRB reads were extracted. For V and J assignment, an IMGT-derived reference of cassette sequences and CDR3 motifs that included pseudogenes was used. Reads were translated in three frames, and productive CDR3s were defined as those with a C...FGXG motif and no stop codons. Unique combinations of V-J cassette pair and CDR3 amino acid sequence were defined as clonotypes. Hamming distance filtering was applied to reads, with thresholds set by the sequence error rate of each sample in mapped regions. Using fastp at Q25 and MiXCR, TCRdb reprocessed the public reads and kept productive beta chains. Each record represents a unique CDR3 protein, reported with the most common genes and DNA among its rows. These V and J calls rely on TCRdb rather than the paper's analysis. The sample contains some 120,000 distinct CDR3 sequences, roughly 23% of them found a single time. The ten largest clones capture approximately 16% of the sample.

The paper's findings and limits, for the study overall: Group comparisons rested on small numbers: three non-neoplastic, three low-grade glioma and 7 or 8 glioblastoma patients. Very few CDR3 sequences were shared between tissue and blood, attributed to high CDR3 diversity and limited sampling. VJ-independent divergence between tissue and blood was lower than expected in non-neoplastic patients but higher than expected in all gliomas, particularly low-grade gliomas.

The sample was glioma tissue, nonneoplastic brain tissue, or PBMCs (not recorded which). The TCR was taken from a human donor with low-grade glioma or glioblastoma, undergoing nonglioma brain surgery, or in good health (not recorded which). The chain is made from TRBV29-1 and TRBJ2-1, and 14 junction bases match TRBD2. Here the CDR3 is given as CSVEGLAGAKSYNEQFF. In nucleotides, the sequence is TGCAGCGTAGAGGGACTAGCGGGAGCAAAATCCTACAATGAGCAGTTCTTC.